The 26 T cell receptor beta chains below all came from one sample that was sequenced in a study of identical twins. TCRdb fed the 5' RACE reads into MiXCR, producing one record per CDR3 protein. The sample has 1.5 million to 2 million distinct CDR3 sequences, about 32% seen once; the top ten hold around 0.3%. Sequenced: cord blood. The receptors were sampled from a newborn girl in good health.

This clonotype was recorded many times. The chain employs TRBV6-4 and TRBJ1-2, with D hard to call. Germline CDR1 reads MRHNA; CDR2 reads SNTAGT. Trimming took 2 bases from V and 0 from J, leaving 4 bases between them. This CDR3 is 13 amino acids long. The CDR3 sequence is CASSDGANYGYTF. CDR3 sequence (DNA): TGTGCCAGCAGTGACGGAGCTAACTATGGCTACACCTTC.

This clonotype was found a few times. V and J are TRBV4-2 and TRBJ1-2; no clear D. CDR3 length equals 13 residues. Trimming removed 0 bases at V and 13 bases at J, with 15 bases between. CDR1 is LGHNA, CDR2 YNFKEQ, per germline. The CDR3 sequence is CASSQESGRYPTF. As DNA, the CDR3 is TGTGCCAGCAGCCAAGAGTCCGGCCGTTATCCCACCTTC.

This clonotype was counted only a few times. V and J are TRBV11-1 and TRBJ2-1; 9 bases fit TRBD1. This CDR3 contains 21 residues. Germline V lookup: CDR1 SGHAT, CDR2 FQDESV (reference sequence). V lost 2 bases to trimming and J lost 4 bases; unmatched junction nucleotides: 21. The CDR3: CASSLKVRGQGHPPIYNEQFF. The CDR3, as DNA: TGTGCCAGCAGCTTAAAGGTTAGGGGACAGGGACATCCCCCGATATACAATGAGCAGTTCTTC.

This clonotype is a singleton in its sample. This chain joins TRBV5-1 and TRBJ2-3, with a possible D match to TRBD1 (5 bases). The germline gives CDR1 SGHRS, CDR2 YFSETQ. Deletions cut 1 base from V and 1 base from J, with 7 bases between. This CDR3 spans 14 amino acids. DNA for the CDR3: TGCGCCAGCAGCTTGAGACAGCGCACAGATACGCAGTATTTT. This gives the protein CASSLRQRTDTQYF.

The chain combines TRBV9 with TRBJ1-4, with 9 bases lining up with TRBD1. Germline V gene sequence: CDR1 SGDLS, CDR2 YYNGEE. V dropped 3 bases and J dropped 8; count of bases not matched to a gene: 5. This CDR3 has 14 amino acids. This chain's CDR3 is CASSANRGREKLFF. In DNA, the CDR3 is TGTGCCAGCAGCGCAAACAGGGGGCGAGAAAAACTGTTTTTT.

This clonotype showed up many times. The chain recombines TRBV29-1 with TRBJ2-3; TRBD2 matches 11 bases. Germline trimming cut 3 bases from V and 4 bases from J; bases unmatched to any gene: 6. CDR1 is SQVTM and CDR2 is ANQGSEA in the germline V gene. The CDR3 spans 15 residues. Here the CDR3 DNA reads TGCAGCGTTGAGGTACTAGCGGGGGAGTCAGATACGCAGTATTTT. Protein sequence: CSVEVLAGESDTQYF.

The chain has TRBV5-1 and TRBJ2-5; TRBD2 matches at 10 bases. The CDR3 covers 18 residues. Germline V lookup: CDR1 SGHRS, CDR2 YFSETQ. The ends lost 6 bases at V and 3 bases at J; junction bases unmatched: 17. CDR3 bases: TGCGCCAGCACCTACCCCGGGACTAGCGCACTAAACGAAGAGACCCAGTACTTC. Translation gives CASTYPGTSALNEETQYF.

This clonotype has more than one count but fewer than ten. The chain employs TRBV2 and TRBJ2-4; 10 positions match TRBD2. The junction had 4 bases not matched to a gene; V was cut back by 0 bases and J by 2 bases. CDR1 SNHLY and CDR2 FYNNEI come from the germline V gene. The CDR3 totals 17 residues. The CDR3 loop reads CASSEASSGSTKNIQYF. In DNA, the CDR3 is TGTGCCAGCAGTGAAGCGTCTAGCGGGAGTACCAAAAACATTCAGTACTTC.

The chain is built from TRBV20-1 and TRBJ2-5, with 9 nucleotides matching TRBD2. This CDR3 comprises 16 residues. The V and J ends lost 5 bases and 1 base, in that order; junction bases with no gene match: 11. Germline CDR1 DFQATT, CDR2 SNEGSKA (reference sequence). The CDR3 DNA is TGCAGTGCTCGACGTCCTAGCGGGATAATCCAAGAGACCCAGTACTTC. Translating gives CSARRPSGIIQETQYF.

This clonotype showed up just a few times. The rearrangement joins TRBV3-1 to TRBJ2-1, with TRBD2 matching 10 bases. Germline-derived CDR1 and CDR2 are LGHDT and YNNKEL (reference sequence). The CDR3 extends over 19 amino acids. With 4 bases clipped from V and 6 bases from J, the junction kept 18 bases outside the gene matches. The CDR3 reads CASSPNPLHTSGNPNEQFF. In DNA, the CDR3 is TGTGCCAGCAGCCCCAATCCCTTACATACTAGCGGGAATCCCAATGAGCAGTTCTTC.

This clonotype was seen a few times. V gene TRBV29-1 combines with J gene TRBJ1-2; the D is unclear. Germline V gene lookup returns CDR1 SQVTM and CDR2 ANQGSEA. V lost 8 bases and J 2 bases, leaving 15 bases between the germline ends. The CDR3 is made up of 13 amino acids. The CDR3 sequence is CSTQVAPNYGYTF. The CDR3 nucleotides read TGCAGCACCCAGGTGGCGCCGAACTATGGCTACACCTTC.

The chain has TRBV4-2 and TRBJ2-1; 11 bases map to TRBD2. This CDR3 spans 14 amino acids. Per the germline V gene, CDR1 is LGHNA and CDR2 is YNFKEQ. With V trimmed by 0 bases and J by 9 bases, 1 base remained unmatched. The CDR3 coding sequence is TGTGCCAGCAGCCAAGATCTAGCGGGGGGTGAGCAGTTCTTC. Amino acid sequence: CASSQDLAGGEQFF.

V gene TRBV6-1 combines with J gene TRBJ1-1; weak D call: TRBD1 (6 bases). The germline CDR1 and CDR2 sequences are MNHNS and SASEGT. The CDR3 loop spans 13 amino acids. Between the trimmed V and J ends, which lost 8 bases and 0 bases, there was a span of 10 bases. CDR3 coding DNA: TGTGCCAGCGCCGGACAGATGAACACTGAAGCTTTCTTT. Translated: CASAGQMNTEAFF.

The gene calls are TRBV29-1 and TRBJ2-2, with TRBD1 as a possible D gene (7 bases). Germline loops: CDR1 SQVTM, CDR2 ANQGSEA. V was shortened by 8 bases and J by 4 bases, with 17 bases between the two germline ends. CDR3 length equals 14 residues. CDR3 region: CSLQGGGSTGELFF. CDR3 DNA sequence: TGCAGCCTCCAAGGAGGGGGCTCCACCGGGGAGCTGTTTTTT.

This clonotype was counted between two and nine times. V and J are TRBV25-1 and TRBJ1-4; 7 bases map to TRBD1. The J segment lost 7 bases and the V segment lost 8 bases, leaving 7 bases of the junction unmatched. This CDR3 region has 13 residues. In germline, CDR1 is MGHDK, CDR2 SYGVNS. The CDR3 nucleotides read TGTGCCAGCCTGGGGACAGTGGGTGAAAAACTGTTTTTT. Translation gives CASLGTVGEKLFF.

The sample holds many counts of this clonotype. The rearrangement joins TRBV7-9 to TRBJ2-4; no clear D. The germline V gene encodes CDR1 SEHNR and CDR2 FQNEAQ (reference sequence). Trimming removed 0 bases from V and 8 bases from J, with 14 bases in between. This CDR3 spans 15 amino acids. The CDR3 sequence is CASSLAVREFDIQYF. The CDR3 DNA sequence: TGTGCCAGCAGCTTAGCGGTTCGAGAGTTTGACATTCAGTACTTC.

This clonotype is a singleton in its sample. The J gene is TRBJ2-5, the V gene TRBV12-3 or TRBV12-4; 7 bases are shared with TRBD2. The closer fit of TRBJ2-7 to the DNA end suggests the J call may be wrong. CDR3 size: 18 residues. CDR3 loop: CASSLKSPTGGPSGEQYF. CDR3 DNA: TGTGCCAGCAGTTTAAAATCACCCACGGGGGGACCGAGTGGCGAGCAGTACTTC.

This clonotype has just one count. At one end, the junction sequence differs from germline, possibly due to a read error. The V and J genes are TRBV4-1 and TRBJ1-2; D unresolved. CDR3 length equals 14 residues. The germline V gene has CDR1 MGHRA and CDR2 YSYEKL. The DNA for the CDR3 is TGCGCCAGCAGCCAAGAGCAGAGTAACTATGGCCACACCTTC. It encodes CASSQEQSNYGHTF.

This clonotype appeared a few times. The CDR3 DNA follows: TGTGCCAGCTCACTGTACAGGTTTTGGGAGCAGTACTTC. Protein product: CASSLYRFWEQYF. The V gene is TRBV18, the J gene TRBJ2-7, with D maybe TRBD1 (5 bases). V was clipped by 4 bases and J by 7 bases, with 14 bases between them. The CDR3 totals 13 residues. Germline V CDR1 and CDR2: KGHSH, LQKENI.

This chain connects TRBV9 to TRBJ2-3; D not resolved. The V end was cut by 0 bases, the J end by 6 bases, with 11 bases between. The CDR3 sequence is 14 residues long. Looked up from germline, CDR1 is SGDLS and CDR2 is YYNGEE. The chain's CDR3 is CASSVDWVWDTQYF. The CDR3 DNA sequence: TGTGCCAGCAGCGTAGACTGGGTCTGGGATACGCAGTATTTT.

This sequence joins TRBV10-3 and TRBJ2-5, with 11 bases fitting TRBD1. V lost 4 bases and J lost 4; bases outside the gene matches: 2. The CDR3 consists of 14 residues. Germline loops: CDR1 ENHRY, CDR2 SYGVKD. CDR3 DNA sequence: TGTGCCATCAGTGGGACAGGGGGCGCAGAGACCCAGTACTTC. Amino acid sequence: CAISGTGGAETQYF.

This clonotype was counted only a few times. CDR3 DNA sequence: TGTGCCAGCAGTGTAGGACAAGTCTACAATGAGCAGTTCTTC. Translated, it gives CASSVGQVYNEQFF. The V gene is TRBV2, the J gene TRBJ2-1, with D possibly TRBD1 on 5 matching bases. V lost 4 bases and J 3 bases, leaving 10 bases between the germline ends. CDR3 length: 14 residues. The germline CDR1 and CDR2 sequences are SNHLY and FYNNEI. Full variable domain (rest looked up from reference TRBV2 and TRBJ2-1): EPEVTQTPSHQVTQMGQEVILRCVPISNHLYFYWYRQILGQKVEFLVSFYNNEISEKSEIFDDQFSVERPDGSNFTLKIRSTKLEDSAMYFCASSVGQVYNEQFFGPGTRLTVL.

In its sample, this clonotype was seen many times. J is TRBJ2-7 and V is TRBV27, with D unresolved. V gave up 8 bases and J gave up 2 bases, with 10 bases separating them. Germline V gives CDR1 MNHEY, CDR2 SMNVEV (reference sequence). This CDR3 has 12 amino acids. DNA for the CDR3: TGTGCCAGCGGATACAGTCCCTACGAGCAGTACTTC. Protein product: CASGYSPYEQYF.

The CDR3: CSARGVGGEGNQPQHF. The CDR3 coding sequence is TGCAGTGCTAGAGGTGTAGGGGGTGAGGGCAATCAGCCCCAGCATTTT. The chain uses TRBV20-1 and TRBJ1-5, with a weak D call TRBD1 (6 bases). V was cut by 1 base and J by 2 bases, with 15 bases left in between. The CDR3 has 16 amino acids. Germline loops: CDR1 DFQATT, CDR2 SNEGSKA (reference sequence).

This clonotype was detected a few times. This chain uses TRBV28 with TRBJ2-7, with 7 bases identical to TRBD1. Per germline, CDR1 MDHEN and CDR2 SYDVKM. The V gene end was trimmed by 5 bases and the J gene end by 1 base; junction bases not matched to a gene: 8. The CDR3 contains 15 residues. The CDR3 loop reads CASSPHRDRSYEQYF. The CDR3 DNA follows: TGTGCCAGCAGTCCCCACCGGGACAGATCCTACGAGCAGTACTTC.

V and J are TRBV29-1 and TRBJ1-6; 7 positions match TRBD1. Germline-derived CDR1 and CDR2 are SQVTM and ANQGSEA. This CDR3 spans 17 amino acids. The junction had 14 bases not matched to a gene; V was cut back by 4 bases and J by 5 bases. For the CDR3, the DNA is TGCAGCGTTGGCCCTCCCTCGGGACAGCTCAATAATTCACCCCTCCACTTT. Translation gives CSVGPPSGQLNNSPLHF.